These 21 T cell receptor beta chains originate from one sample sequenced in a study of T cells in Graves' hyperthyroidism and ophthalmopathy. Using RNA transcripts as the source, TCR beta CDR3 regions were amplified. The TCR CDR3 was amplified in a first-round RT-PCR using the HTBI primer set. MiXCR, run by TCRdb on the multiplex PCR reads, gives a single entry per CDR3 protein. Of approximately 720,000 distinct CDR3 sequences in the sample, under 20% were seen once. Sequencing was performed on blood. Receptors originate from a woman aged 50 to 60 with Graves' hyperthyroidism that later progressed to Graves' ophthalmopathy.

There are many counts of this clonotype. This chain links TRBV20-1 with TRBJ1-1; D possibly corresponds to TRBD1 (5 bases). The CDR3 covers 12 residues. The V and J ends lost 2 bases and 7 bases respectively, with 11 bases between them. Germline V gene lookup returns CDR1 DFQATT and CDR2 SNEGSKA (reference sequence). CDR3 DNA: TGCAGTGCTAGAAAGGCCGGGGGTGAAGCTTTCTTT. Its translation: CSARKAGGEAFF.

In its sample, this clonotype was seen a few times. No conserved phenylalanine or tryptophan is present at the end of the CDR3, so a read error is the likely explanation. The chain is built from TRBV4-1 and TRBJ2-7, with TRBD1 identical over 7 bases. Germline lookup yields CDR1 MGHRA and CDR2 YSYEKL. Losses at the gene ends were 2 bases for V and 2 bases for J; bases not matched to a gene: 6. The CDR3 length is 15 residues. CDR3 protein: CASSQQDRNTYEQYS. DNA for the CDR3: TGCGCCAGCAGCCAACAGGACAGGAATACCTACGAGCAGTACTCC.

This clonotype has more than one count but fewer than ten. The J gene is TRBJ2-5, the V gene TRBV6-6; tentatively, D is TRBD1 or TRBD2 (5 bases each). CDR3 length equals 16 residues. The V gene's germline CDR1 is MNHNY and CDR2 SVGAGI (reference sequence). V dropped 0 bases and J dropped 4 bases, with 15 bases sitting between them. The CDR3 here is CASSYSWDGEGETQYF. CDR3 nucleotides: TGTGCCAGCAGTTACTCGTGGGACGGGGAAGGAGAGACCCAGTACTTC.

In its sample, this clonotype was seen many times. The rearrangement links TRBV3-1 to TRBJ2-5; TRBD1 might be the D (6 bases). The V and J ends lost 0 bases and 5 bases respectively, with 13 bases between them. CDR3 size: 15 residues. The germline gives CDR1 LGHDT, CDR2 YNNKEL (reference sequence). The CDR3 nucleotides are TGTGCCAGCAGCCAAGAACGGCAGGGGAAGGAGACCCAGTACTTC. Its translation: CASSQERQGKETQYF.

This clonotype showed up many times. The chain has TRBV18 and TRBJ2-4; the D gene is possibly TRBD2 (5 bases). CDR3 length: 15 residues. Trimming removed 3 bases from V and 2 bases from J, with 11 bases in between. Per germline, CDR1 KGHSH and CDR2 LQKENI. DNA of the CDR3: TGTGCCAGCTCACCGGAGGTGAGGACCAAAAACATTCAGTACTTC. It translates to CASSPEVRTKNIQYF.

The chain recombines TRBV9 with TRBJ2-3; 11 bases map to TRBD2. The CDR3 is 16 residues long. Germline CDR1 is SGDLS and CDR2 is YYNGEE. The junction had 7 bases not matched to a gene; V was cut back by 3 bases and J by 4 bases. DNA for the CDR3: TGTGCCAGCAGCGATAGCGGGGGGGCCTACCCAGATACGCAGTATTTT. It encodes CASSDSGGAYPDTQYF. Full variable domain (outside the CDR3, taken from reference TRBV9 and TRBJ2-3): DSGVTQTPKHLITATGQRVTLRCSPRSGDLSVYWYQQSLDQGLQFLIQYYNGEERAKGNILERFSAQQFPDLHSELNLSSLELGDSALYFCASSDSGGAYPDTQYFGPGTRLTVL.

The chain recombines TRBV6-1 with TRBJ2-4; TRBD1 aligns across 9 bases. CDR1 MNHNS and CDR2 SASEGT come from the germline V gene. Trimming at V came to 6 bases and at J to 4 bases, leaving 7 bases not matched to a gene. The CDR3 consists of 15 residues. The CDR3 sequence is CASSPTGTGKNIQYF. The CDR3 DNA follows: TGTGCCAGCAGCCCTACCGGGACAGGGAAAAACATTCAGTACTTC.

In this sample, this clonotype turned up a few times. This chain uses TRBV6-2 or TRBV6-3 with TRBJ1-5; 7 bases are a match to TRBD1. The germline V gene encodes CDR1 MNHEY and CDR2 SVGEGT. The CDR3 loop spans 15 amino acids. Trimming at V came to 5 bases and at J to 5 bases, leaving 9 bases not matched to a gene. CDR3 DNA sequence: TGTGCCAGCAGTGCGGGACAGACATCGCATCAGCCCCAGCATTTT. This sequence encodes CASSAGQTSHQPQHF.

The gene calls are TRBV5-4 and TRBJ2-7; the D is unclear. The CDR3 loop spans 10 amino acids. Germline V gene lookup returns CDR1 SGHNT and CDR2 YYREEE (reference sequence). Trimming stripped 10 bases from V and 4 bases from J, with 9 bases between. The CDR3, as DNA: TGTGCCGTCATGGGGTACGAGCAGTACTTC. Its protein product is CAVMGYEQYF.

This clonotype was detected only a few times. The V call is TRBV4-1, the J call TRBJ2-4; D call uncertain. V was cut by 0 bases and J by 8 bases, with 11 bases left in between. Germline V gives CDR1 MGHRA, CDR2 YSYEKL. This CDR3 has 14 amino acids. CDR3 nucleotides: TGCGCCAGCAGCCAAGATGGCAGATTGGACATTCAGTACTTC. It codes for CASSQDGRLDIQYF.

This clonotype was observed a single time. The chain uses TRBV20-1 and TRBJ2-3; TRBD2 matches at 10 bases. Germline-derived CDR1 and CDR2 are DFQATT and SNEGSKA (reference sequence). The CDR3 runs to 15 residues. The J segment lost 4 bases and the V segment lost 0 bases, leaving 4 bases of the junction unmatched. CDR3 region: CSAREAGGPSDTQYF. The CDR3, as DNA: TGCAGTGCTAGAGAAGCGGGGGGGCCATCAGATACGCAGTATTTT.

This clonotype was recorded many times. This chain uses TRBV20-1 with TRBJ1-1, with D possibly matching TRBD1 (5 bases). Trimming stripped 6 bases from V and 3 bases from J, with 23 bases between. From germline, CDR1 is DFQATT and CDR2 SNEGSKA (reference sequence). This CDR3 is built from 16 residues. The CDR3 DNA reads TGCAGTGCCGACCCGTCCTCCCGGGGAGGGGACACTGAAGCTTTCTTT. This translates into CSADPSSRGGDTEAFF.

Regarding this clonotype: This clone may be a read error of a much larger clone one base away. Here the CDR3 reads CASRPGQGVTGGLFF. The DNA of the CDR3 is TGTGCCAGCAGGCCGGGACAGGGGGTAACCGGGGGGCTGTTTTTT. The chain joins TRBV12-3 or TRBV12-4 to TRBJ2-2; 11 nucleotides agree with TRBD1. The length of the CDR3 is 15 residues.

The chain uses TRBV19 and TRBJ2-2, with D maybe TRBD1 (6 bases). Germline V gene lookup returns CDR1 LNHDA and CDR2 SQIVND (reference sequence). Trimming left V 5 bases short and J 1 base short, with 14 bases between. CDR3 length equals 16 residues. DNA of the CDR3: TGTGCCAGTAGTCCGCGGACAGTCTTGAACACCGGGGAGCTGTTTTTT. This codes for CASSPRTVLNTGELFF.

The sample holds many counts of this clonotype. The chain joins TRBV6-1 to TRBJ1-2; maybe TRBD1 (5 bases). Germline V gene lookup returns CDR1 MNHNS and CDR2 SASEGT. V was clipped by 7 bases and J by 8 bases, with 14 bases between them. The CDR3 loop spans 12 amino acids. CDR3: CASMGELLGYTF. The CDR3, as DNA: TGTGCCAGCATGGGGGAACTCCTCGGCTACACCTTC.

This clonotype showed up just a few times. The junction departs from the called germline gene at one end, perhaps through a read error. The CDR3 spells CVSSLEGNYGYTF. DNA of the CDR3: TGTGTCAGCAGTTTAGAGGGGAACTATGGCTACACCTTC. The rearrangement links TRBV27 to TRBJ1-2; the D gene is possibly TRBD1 (5 bases). Germline-derived CDR1 and CDR2 are MNHEY and SMNVEV (reference sequence). This CDR3 has 13 amino acids.

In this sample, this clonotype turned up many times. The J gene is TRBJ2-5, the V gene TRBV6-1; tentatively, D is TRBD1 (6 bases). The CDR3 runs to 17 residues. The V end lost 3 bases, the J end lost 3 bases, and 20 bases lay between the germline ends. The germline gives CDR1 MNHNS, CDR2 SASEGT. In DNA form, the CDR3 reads TGTGCCAGCAGTGAGTTGACAGGACTTGCTAAAAAAGAGACCCAGTACTTC. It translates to CASSELTGLAKKETQYF.

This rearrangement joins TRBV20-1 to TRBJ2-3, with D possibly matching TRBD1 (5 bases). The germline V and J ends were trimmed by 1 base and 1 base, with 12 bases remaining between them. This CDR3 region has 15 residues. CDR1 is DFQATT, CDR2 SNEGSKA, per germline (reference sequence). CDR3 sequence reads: CSARGQGRGTDTQYF. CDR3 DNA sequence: TGCAGTGCTAGAGGGCAGGGTAGGGGCACAGATACGCAGTATTTT.

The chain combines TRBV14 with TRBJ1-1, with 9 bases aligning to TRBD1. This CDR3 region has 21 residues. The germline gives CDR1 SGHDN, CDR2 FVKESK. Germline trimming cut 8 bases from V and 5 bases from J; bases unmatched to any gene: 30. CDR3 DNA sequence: TGTGCCAGCCAGAAGTCCGGGACAGGGACTTTAAGTCCGGCCTACAGAACTGAAGCTTTCTTT. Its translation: CASQKSGTGTLSPAYRTEAFF.

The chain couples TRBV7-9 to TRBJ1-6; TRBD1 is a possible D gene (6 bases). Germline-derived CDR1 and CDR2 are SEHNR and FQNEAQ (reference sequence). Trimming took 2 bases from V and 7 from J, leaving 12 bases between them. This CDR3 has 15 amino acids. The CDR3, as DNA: TGTGCCAGCAGCTTATCTGGCAGGGGCAATTCACCCCTCCACTTT. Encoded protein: CASSLSGRGNSPLHF.

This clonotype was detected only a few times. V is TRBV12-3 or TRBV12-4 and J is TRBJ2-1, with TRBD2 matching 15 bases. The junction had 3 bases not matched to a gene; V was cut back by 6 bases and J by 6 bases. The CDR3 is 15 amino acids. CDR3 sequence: CASRGGLAGGNEQFF. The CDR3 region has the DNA TGTGCCAGCAGGGGGGGACTAGCGGGGGGCAATGAGCAGTTCTTC.